A single TCR beta chain is shown here with its context. The data stem from a study of blood T cell repertoires in COVID-19. Overall study: PBMCs, B-cell-depleted T cells, or T cells provided the cDNA or gDNA that made up the material.

The CDR3 has 12 amino acids. Trimming shortened V by 6 bases and J by 0 bases, and 5 bases separated the two germline ends. Germline V CDR1 and CDR2: MNHEY, SVGEGT. Recruits, aged 18 to 89 years, lived in 25 or so US areas. In the authors' methods: Estimation of nucleated cell counts relied on the amplification of reference gene primers. Sequencing was performed with immunoSEQ multiplex PCR; in TCRdb, only in-frame clones are kept and a portion is missing. The DNA gave D and trimming, while V, J and clone size come from that table. In the table there are 180,000 or so clones, approximately 80% of which are singletons.

The V gene is TRBV6-2 or TRBV6-3, the J gene TRBJ1-1; D gene uncertain. Sequencing used PBMCs or T cells enriched from blood (not recorded which). The receptor's source is a man aged 55 to 70 who had been exposed to COVID-19. CDR3 nucleotides: TGTGCCAGCAGCCGAGTGAACACTGAAGCTTTCTTT. This gives the protein CASSRVNTEAFF.